Listed below are T cell receptor beta chains from one sample, sequenced in a study of T cell repertoires in cytomegalovirus infection. TCRdb re-analysed the reads in MiXCR, keeping a single row per CDR3 protein. The sample yields hundreds of thousands of distinct CDR3 sequences, 30% to 35% seen once. Their antigens are not known. The source was cultured PBMCs, collected from culture after CMV antigen stimulation. All receptors come from a human donor in good health (CMV status not recorded). Some clones in this sample may be carry-over from other donors' samples. CDR3s include the opening cysteine and the closing phenylalanine or tryptophan. A D gene is named only where the DNA matches it firmly. Only part of the rows carry a size: once, few, many, or a class if the clone is expanded.

V gene	D gene	clone size	J gene	CDR3 DNA	CDR3 protein
TRBV12-5	.	.	TRBJ1-5	TGTGCTAGTGGTTTGAAACTAGCCCAGCCCCAGCATTTT	CASGLKLAQPQHF
TRBV20-1	.	.	TRBJ2-5	TGCAGTGCTAAAATGGGCGAGAATAGGGAGACCCAGTACTTC	CSAKMGENRETQYF
TRBV7-2	.	.	TRBJ1-5	TGTGCCAGCAGCCCGGTGGGCTTTAATCAGCCCCAGCATTTT	CASSPVGFNQPQHF
TRBV4-2	.	.	TRBJ1-5	TGTGCCAGCAGCGGTGGGGCGACTGATCAGCCCCAGCATTTT	CASSGGATDQPQHF
TRBV7-9	.	few	TRBJ2-3	TGTGCCAGCAGCTTATTTGGCATGAACACAGATACGCAGTATTTT	CASSLFGMNTDTQYF
TRBV15	.	.	TRBJ1-2	TGTGCCACCAGCAGAGATCTACAGTTTGACGGCTACACCTTC	CATSRDLQFDGYTF
TRBV19	.	few	TRBJ2-3	TGTGCCAGTAGTATCGGGGGCAGGTCAGATACGCAGTATTTT	CASSIGGRSDTQYF
TRBV27	TRBD2	few	TRBJ2-3	TGTGCCAGCAGCCCCGGGGCGGGAGGTGCGACAGATACGCAGTATTTT	CASSPGAGGATDTQYF
TRBV7-2	.	many	TRBJ2-7	TGTGCCAGCAGCTTAGGGGGCCCCCGTGAGCAGTACTTC	CASSLGGPREQYF
TRBV12-3/TRBV12-4	.	many	TRBJ1-2	TGTGCCACCACCCGCCGGCAGGTCGATTATGGCTACACCTTC	CATTRRQVDYGYTF
TRBV5-1	.	few	TRBJ2-1	TGCGCCAGCAGCTTGGCCAAGGGGAGCCTCCCCTACAATGAGCAGTTCTTC	CASSLAKGSLPYNEQFF
TRBV10-3	TRBD1	few	TRBJ1-2	TGTGCCATCAGTGAGGACAGGGGGTCTTTTGGCTACACCTTC	CAISEDRGSFGYTF
TRBV7-2	.	many	TRBJ1-3	TGTGCCAGCAGCTGGACGGGTTCTGGAAACACCATATATTTT	CASSWTGSGNTIYF
TRBV20-1	TRBD2	.	TRBJ2-5	TGCAGTGCCGATGGGGGACGGGGGGGCGGCCAAGAGACCCAGTACTTC	CSADGGRGGGQETQYF
TRBV12-3/TRBV12-4	TRBD1	.	TRBJ1-4	TGTGCCAGCAGTTTAGCGCACGGACAGGGCCTAAATGAAAAACTGTTTTTT	CASSLAHGQGLNEKLFF
TRBV7-2	.	many	TRBJ1-3	TGTGCCAGCAGCTTAGGGCCGAGAGACACCATATATTTT	CASSLGPRDTIYF
TRBV4-1	.	.	TRBJ2-1	TGCGCCAGCAGCCAAGAAAGGGCCACCTACAATGAGCAGTTCTTC	CASSQERATYNEQFF
TRBV12-3/TRBV12-4	.	.	TRBJ2-7	TGTGCCAGCAAAACAGGGAACAAAGGGAACGAGCAGTACTTC	CASKTGNKGNEQYF